The T cell receptor beta chain described here comes from a study of T cells in Graves' hyperthyroidism and ophthalmopathy. The sample, blood from the first hyperthyroidism diagnosis, precedes any ophthalmopathy symptoms. Comment on this clonotype: The junction and the germline gene differ at one end; a read error may be behind it.

The TCR beta CDR3 regions underwent amplification using RNA transcripts as the source. The study used the HTBI primer set for a first-round RT-PCR of the TCR CDR3. One entry per CDR3 protein, called by TCRdb with MiXCR from the multiplex PCR reads. The table records roughly 380,000 distinct CDR3 sequences, about 13% of them present only once. The CDR3 totals 15 residues. Germline CDR1 and CDR2: SGHTA and FQGNSA. The receptor's source is a young man with Graves' hyperthyroidism that later progressed to Graves' ophthalmopathy. The sample taken for sequencing was blood. V and J are TRBV7-2 and TRBJ1-4, with 8 bases matching TRBD1. CDR3 protein: CGSSTIQGTGEKLFF. CDR3 nucleotides: TGTGGCAGCAGCACGATACAGGGGACAGGTGAAAAACTGTTTTTT.